This T cell receptor (beta chain) was sequenced in a study of T cell repertoires in cytomegalovirus infection. As for the study in general: An indication of both CMV infection and matching HLA type came from public TCR beta signatures.

Overall study findings and caveats: HLA-C-restricted CMV clonotypes gave the most frequent clonotype in two of eight donors. Individuals carrying CMV plus the relevant HLA were identified by cumulative frequency of public TCR beta families.

TCRdb fed the reads into MiXCR, producing one record per CDR3 protein. Among 740,000 or so distinct CDR3 sequences, less than 40% were seen once, and the ten largest hold around 2.8%. Concerning this clonotype itself: What it recognizes is unknown.

V dropped 10 bases and J dropped 7; count of bases not matched to a gene: 11. The CDR3 is 14 residues long. CDR1 is WSHSY, CDR2 SAAADI, per germline. This receptor was obtained from a human donor in good health (CMV status not recorded). Some clones in this sample may be carry-over from other donors' samples. The chain uses TRBV10-2 and TRBJ2-1; 9 nucleotides align to TRBD2. Specimen: PBMCs. CDR3 bases: TGCGCCAACACATTGGCGGGGGGGAGGAATGAGCAGTTCTTC. Translating it yields CANTLAGGRNEQFF.